This TCR beta chain came from a study of T cell therapy after organ transplantation. On the study more broadly: After therapy, patients were monitored for about 29 weeks.

A word on this clone: Its specificity is not known.

Time point indicated: 20-29 weeks after completion of therapy. This CDR3 is built from 14 residues. Germline CDR1 is SGHRS and CDR2 is YFSETQ. General study points: Nonresponders had marked pretherapy clonal expansions and little post-therapy change. Confounding by concurrent antirejection or antiviral medications was not assessed.

TCRdb's table, derived via immunoSEQ multiplex PCR, lists solely in-frame clones and lacks some. This table holds roughly 15,000 clones, over 75% found once. The source was CD8+ T cells from blood, collected after autologous CMV-specific T cell therapy. The TCR comes from a human patient who had received a solid organ transplant and had CMV disease. The graft donor may have given rise to some T cells. This chain uses TRBV5-1 with TRBJ2-5; TRBD2 matches at 13 bases. The end of the DNA fits TRBJ2-7 better, so the J call may be wrong. CDR3 loop: CASSWTSGSYEQYF. The CDR3, as DNA: TGCGCCAGCAGCTGGACTAGCGGGAGCTACGAGCAGTACTTC.